Sequencing of this TCR beta chain was carried out in a study of T cells in Graves' hyperthyroidism and ophthalmopathy. Regions amplified from RNA transcripts were the TCR beta CDR3 regions. The HTBI primer set drove a first-round RT-PCR of the TCR CDR3. Each CDR3 protein gets one entry after TCRdb re-called the multiplex PCR reads with MiXCR. The sample yields 600,000 to 800,000 distinct CDR3 sequences, around a third seen once. This clonotype was counted between two and nine times. The antigen is unknown. Study-level results: In the blood, most expanded thyroid clonotypes above 0.001 appeared as well. The model's output predicted ophthalmopathy at a median of about 6.5 months prior to onset. A model using 13 V-J features told ophthalmopathy apart from stable hyperthyroidism.

The CDR3 sequence is 17 residues long. Germline V gives CDR1 MGHRA, CDR2 YSYEKL. V was clipped by 1 base and J by 5 bases, with 17 bases between them. The clonotype was recovered from a woman aged 40 to 55 with Graves' hyperthyroidism. The sample comprised blood. The chain carries TRBV4-1 and TRBJ1-4; weak D call: TRBD1 (5 bases). This CDR3 reads CASSQVRGRAGNEKLFF. As DNA, the CDR3 is TGCGCCAGCAGCCAAGTCCGGGGACGGGCAGGGAATGAAAAACTGTTTTTT.